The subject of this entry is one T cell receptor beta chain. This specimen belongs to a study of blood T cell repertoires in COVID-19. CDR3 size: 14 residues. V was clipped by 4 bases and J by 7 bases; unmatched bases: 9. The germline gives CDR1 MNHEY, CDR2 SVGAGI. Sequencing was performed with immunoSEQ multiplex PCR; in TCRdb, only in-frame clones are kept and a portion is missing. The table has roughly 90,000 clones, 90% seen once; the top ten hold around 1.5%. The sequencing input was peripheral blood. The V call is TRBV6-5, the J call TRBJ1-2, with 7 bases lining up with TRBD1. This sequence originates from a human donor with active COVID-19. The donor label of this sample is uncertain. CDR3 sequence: CASSFLDRAPGYTF. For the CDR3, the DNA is TGTGCCAGCAGTTTCCTCGACAGGGCTCCTGGCTACACCTTC.